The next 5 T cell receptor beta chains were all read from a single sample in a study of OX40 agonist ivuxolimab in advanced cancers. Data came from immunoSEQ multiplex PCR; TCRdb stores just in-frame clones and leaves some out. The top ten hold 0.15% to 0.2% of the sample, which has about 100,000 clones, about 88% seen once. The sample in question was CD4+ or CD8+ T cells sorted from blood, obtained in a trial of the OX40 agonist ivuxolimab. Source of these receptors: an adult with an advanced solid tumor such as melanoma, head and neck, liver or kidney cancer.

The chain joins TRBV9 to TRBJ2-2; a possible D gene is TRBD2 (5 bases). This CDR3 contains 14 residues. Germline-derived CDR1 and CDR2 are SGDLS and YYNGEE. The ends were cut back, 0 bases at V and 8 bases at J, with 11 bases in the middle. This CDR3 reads CASSVVSGMGELFF. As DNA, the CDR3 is TGTGCCAGCAGCGTAGTGAGCGGTATGGGGGAGCTGTTTTTT.

The CDR3 nucleotides are TGTGCCACCAGCGACAGGGTGGAGACCCAGTACTTC. Its translation: CATSDRVETQYF. The V call is TRBV19, the J call TRBJ2-5, with 7 bases lining up with TRBD1. Germline trimming cut 10 bases from V and 5 bases from J; bases unmatched to any gene: 7. The CDR3 totals 12 residues. From germline, CDR1 is LNHDA and CDR2 SQIVND (reference sequence).

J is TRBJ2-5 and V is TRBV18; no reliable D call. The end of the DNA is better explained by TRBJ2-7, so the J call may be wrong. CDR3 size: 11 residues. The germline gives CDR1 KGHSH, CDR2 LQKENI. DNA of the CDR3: TGTGCCAGCGCTCGCAGTAACGAGCAGTACTTC. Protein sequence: CASARSNEQYF.

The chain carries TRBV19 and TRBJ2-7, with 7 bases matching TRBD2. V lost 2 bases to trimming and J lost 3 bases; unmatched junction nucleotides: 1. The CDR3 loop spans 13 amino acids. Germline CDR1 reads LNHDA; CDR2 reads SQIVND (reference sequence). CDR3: CASSIRGDYEQYF. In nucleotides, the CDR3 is TGTGCCAGTAGTATACGGGGGGACTACGAGCAGTACTTC.

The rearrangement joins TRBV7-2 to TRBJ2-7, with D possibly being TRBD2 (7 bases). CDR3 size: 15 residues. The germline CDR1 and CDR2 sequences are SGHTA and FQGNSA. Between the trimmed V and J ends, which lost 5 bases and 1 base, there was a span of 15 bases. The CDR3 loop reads CASSPEGGSSYEQYF. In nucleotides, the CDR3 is TGTGCCAGCAGCCCAGAGGGGGGGTCGTCCTACGAGCAGTACTTC. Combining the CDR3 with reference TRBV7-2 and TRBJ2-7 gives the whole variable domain GAGVSQSPSNKVTEKGKDVELRCDPISGHTALYWYRQSLGQGLEFLIYFQGNSAPDKSGLPSDRFSAERTGGSVSTLTIQRTQQEDSAVYLCASSPEGGSSYEQYFGPGTRLTVT.